The 4 T cell receptor beta chains presented below share a single source sample, sequenced in a study of blood T cell repertoires in COVID-19. Clones were sequenced by immunoSEQ multiplex PCR, and TCRdb holds only the in-frame ones, with some missing. The sample gives over 45,000 clones, about nine tenths of which show up once; over 7.5% is in the top ten. The sequenced material came from peripheral blood. Receptors were obtained from a human donor in a cohort sampled during active COVID-19.

The chain employs TRBV15 and TRBJ2-5; TRBD2 matches at 14 bases. CDR1 and CDR2 from the germline V gene are LNHNV and YYDKDF (reference sequence). Trimming removed 5 bases from V and 1 base from J; junction bases left unmatched: 6. This CDR3 has 17 amino acids. As DNA, the CDR3 is TGTGCCACCAGCTCACGACTAGCGGGAGGGGTCCAAGAGACCCAGTACTTC. The encoded protein is CATSSRLAGGVQETQYF.

CDR3 sequence: CASSQLTGTGYTQYF. DNA for the CDR3: TGCGCCAGCAGCCAACTTACAGGGACGGGATATACGCAGTATTTT. The chain joins TRBV5-1 to TRBJ2-3; perhaps TRBD1 as D (6 bases). V lost 4 bases and J lost 7, with 19 bases in between. The CDR3 contains 15 residues. Germline-derived CDR1 and CDR2 are SGHRS and YFSETQ. Together with reference TRBV5-1 and TRBJ2-3, the CDR3 gives the full variable domain: KAGVTQTPRYLIKTRGQQVTLSCSPISGHRSVSWYQQTPGQGLQFLFEYFSETQRNKGNFPGRFSGRQFSNSRSEMNVSTLELGDSALYLCASSQLTGTGYTQYFGPGTRLTVL.

V is TRBV11-3 and J is TRBJ2-7; D is unresolved. Germline V gene lookup returns CDR1 SGHNT and CDR2 YENEEA. V gave up 1 base and J gave up 4 bases, with 8 bases separating them. The CDR3 loop spans 13 amino acids. CDR3 sequence: CASSLGLEYEQYF. In nucleotides, the CDR3 is TGTGCCAGCAGCTTAGGTCTAGAATACGAGCAGTACTTC.

V gene TRBV30 combines with J gene TRBJ2-1; no definite D call. Germline assignment: CDR1 GTSNPN and CDR2 SVGIG (reference sequence). V was pared by 6 bases and J by 1 base, with 7 bases between. This CDR3 comprises 12 residues. CDR3 DNA: TGTGCCTGTCCAGGTTCCTACAATGAGCAGTTCTTC. This translates into CACPGSYNEQFF.